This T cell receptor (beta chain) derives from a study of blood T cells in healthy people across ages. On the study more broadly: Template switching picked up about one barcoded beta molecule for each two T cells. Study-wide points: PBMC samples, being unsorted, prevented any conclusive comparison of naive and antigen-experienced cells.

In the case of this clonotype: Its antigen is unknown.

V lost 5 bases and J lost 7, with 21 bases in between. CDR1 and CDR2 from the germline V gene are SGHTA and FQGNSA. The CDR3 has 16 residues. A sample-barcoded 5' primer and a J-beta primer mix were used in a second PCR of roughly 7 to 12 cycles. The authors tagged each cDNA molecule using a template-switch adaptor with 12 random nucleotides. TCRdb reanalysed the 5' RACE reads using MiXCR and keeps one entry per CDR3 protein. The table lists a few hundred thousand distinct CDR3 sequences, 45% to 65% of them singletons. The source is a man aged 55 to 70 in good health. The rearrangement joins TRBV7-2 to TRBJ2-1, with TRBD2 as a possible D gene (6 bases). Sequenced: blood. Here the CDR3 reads CASSPAGLPGGNEQFF. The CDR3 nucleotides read TGTGCCAGCAGCCCCGCGGGGTTGCCCGGAGGAAATGAGCAGTTCTTC.